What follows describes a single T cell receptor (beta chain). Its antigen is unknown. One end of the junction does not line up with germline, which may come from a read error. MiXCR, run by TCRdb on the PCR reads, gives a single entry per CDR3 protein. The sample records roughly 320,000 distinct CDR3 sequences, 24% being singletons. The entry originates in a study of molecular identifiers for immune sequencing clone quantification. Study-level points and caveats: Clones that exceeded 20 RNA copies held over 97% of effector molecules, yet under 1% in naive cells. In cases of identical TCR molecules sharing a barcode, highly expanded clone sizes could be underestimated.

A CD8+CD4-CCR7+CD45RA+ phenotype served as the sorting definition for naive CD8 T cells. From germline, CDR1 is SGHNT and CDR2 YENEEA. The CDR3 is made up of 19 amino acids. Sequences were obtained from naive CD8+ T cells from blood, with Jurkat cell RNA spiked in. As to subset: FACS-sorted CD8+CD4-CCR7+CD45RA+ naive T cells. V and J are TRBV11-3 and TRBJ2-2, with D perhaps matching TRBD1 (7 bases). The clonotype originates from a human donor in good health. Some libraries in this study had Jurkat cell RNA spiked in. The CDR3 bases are TGTGCCAGCAGCTTAGATCTCAGGGGGAATCGACGAATCGCCGGGGGGCTGTTTTTT. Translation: CASSLDLRGNRRIAGGLFF.